This passage covers 8 T cell receptor beta chains from one sample sequenced in a study of OX40 agonist ivuxolimab in advanced cancers. Method: immunoSEQ multiplex PCR; TCRdb's copy keeps in-frame clones and lacks some. Of tens of thousands of clones detected, approximately 88% appear once; the ten largest clones hold about 34%. The material was CD4+ or CD8+ T cells sorted from blood, obtained in a trial of the OX40 agonist ivuxolimab. These receptors came from an adult with an advanced solid tumor such as melanoma, head and neck, liver or kidney cancer.

This clone is medium-sized by share. The DNA of the CDR3 is TGTGCCAGCAGTTTAAGACAGGGGGGGGACACTGAAGCTTTCTTT. This gives the protein CASSLRQGGDTEAFF. The rearrangement joins TRBV27 to TRBJ1-1; TRBD1 matches at 9 bases. CDR3 length equals 15 residues. Germline assignment: CDR1 MNHEY and CDR2 SMNVEV (reference sequence). J was trimmed by 3 bases and V by 2 bases; bases with no gene match: 4.

The chain carries TRBV2 and TRBJ1-1; no clear D gene. Germline values: CDR1 SNHLY, CDR2 FYNNEI. The CDR3 runs 10 residues. V lost 3 bases, J lost 10 bases, and 6 bases lay in between. The DNA for the CDR3 is TGTGCCAGCAGTGAGATGGGAGCTTTCTTT. Residues: CASSEMGAFF.

J is TRBJ2-1 and V is TRBV28, with TRBD2 matching over 9 bases. Trimming took 4 bases from V and 1 from J; bases not matched to a gene: 2. The germline V gene has CDR1 MDHEN and CDR2 SYDVKM. This CDR3 is 15 amino acids long. This chain's CDR3 is CASSWLAGSYNEQFF. The CDR3 DNA is TGTGCCAGCAGTTGGCTAGCGGGGTCCTACAATGAGCAGTTCTTC.

This clone was seen a single time. The chain uses TRBV6-1 and TRBJ2-1; the match to TRBD1 covers 8 bases. Germline V gives CDR1 MNHNS, CDR2 SASEGT. The CDR3 runs 16 residues. V lost 4 bases, J lost 0 bases, and 5 bases stayed unmatched. As DNA, the CDR3 is TGTGCCAGCAGTGGAGATACAGGGGGCTCCTACAATGAGCAGTTCTTC. Translated: CASSGDTGGSYNEQFF.

The chain employs TRBV27 and TRBJ2-7; possibly TRBD2 for D (6 bases). This CDR3 comprises 13 residues. Germline assignment: CDR1 MNHEY and CDR2 SMNVEV (reference sequence). The V end was cut by 4 bases, the J end by 2 bases, with 9 bases between. CDR3 bases: TGTGCCAGCAGTTATGCGGGAACCTACGAGCAGTACTTC. This encodes CASSYAGTYEQYF.

The chain is built from TRBV9 and TRBJ2-7, with 11 positions matching TRBD1. The germline CDR1 and CDR2 sequences are SGDLS and YYNGEE. V shed 3 bases, J shed 3 bases, and the junction held 5 bases outside the gene matches. The CDR3 has 15 residues. The CDR3 is CASSGTGTGGYEQYF. CDR3 coding DNA: TGTGCCAGCAGCGGGACCGGGACAGGGGGCTACGAGCAGTACTTC. Full variable domain (remainder filled in from reference TRBV9 and TRBJ2-7): DSGVTQTPKHLITATGQRVTLRCSPRSGDLSVYWYQQSLDQGLQFLIQYYNGEERAKGNILERFSAQQFPDLHSELNLSSLELGDSALYFCASSGTGTGGYEQYFGPGTRLTVT.

The chain combines TRBV6-5 with TRBJ2-1; D is ambiguous. The germline gives CDR1 MNHEY, CDR2 SVGAGI. Deletions cut 6 bases from V and 8 bases from J, with 14 bases between. CDR3 length: 13 residues. The CDR3 spells CASSPQDWDEQFF. In nucleotides, the CDR3 is TGTGCCAGCAGCCCGCAGGATTGGGATGAGCAGTTCTTC.

As DNA, the CDR3 is TGCGCCAGCAGTGAGTCGAAGCTCCTGGGCACCTACGAGCAGTACTTC. It encodes CASSESKLLGTYEQYF. The V call is TRBV10-1, the J call TRBJ2-7, with D unresolved. The CDR3 loop spans 16 amino acids. Deletions cut 0 bases from V and 2 bases from J, with 14 bases between. Germline values: CDR1 WNHNN, CDR2 SYGVQD (reference sequence).